This T cell receptor (beta chain) comes out of a study of somatic mutations in cytotoxic T cells in rheumatoid arthritis. About the study: Patient blood (just over 29 ml EDTA) was taken immediately after diagnosis and before treatment. The study's findings and limits: The targets (antigens) of the expanded CD8+ clones were not known.

The repertoire was sequenced with immunoSEQ multiplex PCR; TCRdb's copy has only in-frame clones and lacks some. The data contain 15,000 to 20,000 clones, about four fifths of them singletons. Comment on this clone: What it recognizes is unknown. At one end, the junction sequence differs from germline, possibly due to a read error. Additional DNA sequences in this sample encode the identical CDR3.

The germline CDR1 and CDR2 sequences are SGHVS and FQNEAQ. CDR3 length equals 13 residues. This TCR was recovered from a woman aged 45-59 years with rheumatoid arthritis. Sequencing input: CD8+ T cells sorted from blood. This sequence joins TRBV7-8 and TRBJ1-1, with TRBD1 identical over 8 bases. The CDR3 sequence: CASSLSGGTEAFF. CDR3 bases: TGTGCCAGCAGCTTATCAGGGGGCACTGAGGCTTTCTTT. Full variable domain (rest looked up from reference TRBV7-8 and TRBJ1-1): GAGVSQSPRYKVAKRGQDVALRCDPISGHVSLFWYQQALGQGPEFLTYFQNEAQLDKSGLPSDRFFAERPEGSVSTLKIQRTQQEDSAVYLCASSLSGGTEAFFGQGTRLTVV.